This is a list of T cell receptor beta chains from one sample in a study of cytomegalovirus exposure and HLA in healthy donors. Sequencing was performed with immunoSEQ multiplex PCR; in TCRdb, only in-frame clones are kept and a portion is missing. The sample yields around 32,000 clones, less than 55% seen once. Source material: PBMCs. The source of these receptors is a woman aged 45-65 years in good health and CMV-seronegative. Each CDR3 is given with its conserved first and last residue. Fields, in order: D gene, V gene, clone size, J gene, CDR3 DNA, CDR3 protein. D genes are given only for firm matches. Not all rows give a size; the values are once, few, many and, for expanded clones, a class.

d_gene: .; v_gene: TRBV10-2; abundance: .; j_gene: TRBJ2-5; CDR3nt: TGCGCCAGCAGTGAGTCGAAACAGCCCGGGACCCAGTACTTC; CDR3aa: CASSESKQPGTQYF
d_gene: TRBD1; v_gene: TRBV6-6; abundance: few; j_gene: TRBJ2-1; CDR3nt: TGTGCCAGCAGTACCCGAGGGACAGGGACGGGCGATGAGCAGTTCTTC; CDR3aa: CASSTRGTGTGDEQFF
d_gene: .; v_gene: TRBV27; abundance: once; j_gene: TRBJ2-2; CDR3nt: TGTGCCAGCAGTTTATCGACTCCCCCTCCGCTTATACACCGGGGAGCTGTTTTT; CDR3aa: CASSLSTPPPLIHRGAVF
d_gene: TRBD2; v_gene: TRBV7-2; abundance: .; j_gene: TRBJ2-1; CDR3nt: TGTGCCAGCTCCACGACTAGCGGCTACTCCTACAATGAGCAGTTCTTC; CDR3aa: CASSTTSGYSYNEQFF
d_gene: TRBD2; v_gene: TRBV5-1; abundance: once; j_gene: TRBJ2-7; CDR3nt: TGCGCCAGCACTAGGGCGGGGCGGGAGTGGGTGGGGCAGTACTTC; CDR3aa: CASTRAGREWVGQYF
d_gene: TRBD2; v_gene: TRBV4-1; abundance: few; j_gene: TRBJ2-1; CDR3nt: TGCGCCAGCAGCCGGACTAGCGGGGTAAGAGGCCCCTACAATGAGCAGTTCTTC; CDR3aa: CASSRTSGVRGPYNEQFF
d_gene: .; v_gene: TRBV11-1; abundance: .; j_gene: TRBJ2-3; CDR3nt: TGTGCCAGCAGCTTAGCCGGCGGGGGCACAGATACGCAGTATTTT; CDR3aa: CASSLAGGGTDTQYF
d_gene: TRBD2; v_gene: TRBV14; abundance: .; j_gene: TRBJ2-1; CDR3nt: TGTGCCAGCAGGGAGCTAGCGGGAGCCCCGTTCTTC; CDR3aa: CASRELAGAPFF
d_gene: .; v_gene: TRBV9; abundance: few; j_gene: TRBJ2-1; CDR3nt: TGTGCCAGCAGCGTAGTGGGGGCTACAGATGAGCAGTTCTTC; CDR3aa: CASSVVGATDEQFF
d_gene: TRBD2; v_gene: TRBV7-9; abundance: .; j_gene: TRBJ2-7; CDR3nt: TGTGCCAGCAGCTTCGAGGGACTAACCTGGTACGAGCAGTACTTC; CDR3aa: CASSFEGLTWYEQYF
d_gene: .; v_gene: TRBV11-3; abundance: once; j_gene: TRBJ1-1; CDR3nt: TGTGCCAGCAGCTCCCACCAGACAGGCACTGAAGCTTTCTTT; CDR3aa: CASSSHQTGTEAFF
d_gene: TRBD2; v_gene: TRBV7-6; abundance: few; j_gene: TRBJ2-1; CDR3nt: TGTGCCAGCAGCTGGGCCTCTAGCGGGCTTAACAATGAGCAGTTCTTC; CDR3aa: CASSWASSGLNNEQFF
d_gene: .; v_gene: TRBV13; abundance: .; j_gene: TRBJ2-5; CDR3nt: TGTGCCAGCAGCTTAGGTCGCCAAGAGACCCAGTACTTC; CDR3aa: CASSLGRQETQYF
d_gene: TRBD2; v_gene: TRBV11-2; abundance: .; j_gene: TRBJ2-2; CDR3nt: TGTGCCAGCAGCTTAGATTGGGGAGGGTCGGGCCGGGAGCTGTTTTTT; CDR3aa: CASSLDWGGSGRELFF
d_gene: TRBD1; v_gene: TRBV9; abundance: .; j_gene: TRBJ2-2; CDR3nt: TGTGCCAGCAGCCGCCGGACAGGCTGGAACACCGGGGAGCTGTTTTTT; CDR3aa: CASSRRTGWNTGELFF
d_gene: .; v_gene: TRBV6-5; abundance: .; j_gene: TRBJ2-7; CDR3nt: TGTGCCAGCAGTTACGTCAGGGTTGGCGAGCAGTACTTC; CDR3aa: CASSYVRVGEQYF
d_gene: TRBD2; v_gene: TRBV4-2; abundance: .; j_gene: TRBJ2-7; CDR3nt: TGTGCCAGCAGCCGGGGGGGACTAGCCCTCCACGAGCAGTACTTC; CDR3aa: CASSRGGLALHEQYF
d_gene: TRBD2; v_gene: TRBV28; abundance: medium-sized; j_gene: TRBJ2-3; CDR3nt: TGTGCCAGCAAACTAGCGGGAATCACCACAGATACGCAGTATTTT; CDR3aa: CASKLAGITTDTQYF
d_gene: TRBD1; v_gene: TRBV7-9; abundance: .; j_gene: TRBJ1-3; CDR3nt: TGTGCCAGCAGCCGACAGGGCGGGGCGGGGAACACCATATATTTT; CDR3aa: CASSRQGGAGNTIYF
d_gene: .; v_gene: TRBV9; abundance: .; j_gene: TRBJ2-7; CDR3nt: TGTGCCAGCAGCGTTTGGAGTGAAGGTTACGAGCAGTACTTC; CDR3aa: CASSVWSEGYEQYF
d_gene: TRBD1; v_gene: TRBV5-1; abundance: .; j_gene: TRBJ2-7; CDR3nt: TGCGCCAGCAGCTCCACACCCACAGGGGCCGGCTCCTACGAGCAGTACTTC; CDR3aa: CASSSTPTGAGSYEQYF
d_gene: .; v_gene: TRBV2; abundance: .; j_gene: TRBJ2-5; CDR3nt: TGTGCCAGCTCCGGTGACGCAGGGGAAGAGACCCAGTACTTC; CDR3aa: CASSGDAGEETQYF
d_gene: .; v_gene: TRBV9; abundance: few; j_gene: TRBJ2-1; CDR3nt: TGTGCCAGCAGCGTAGTGGCGGGGATATACAATGAGCAGTTCTTC; CDR3aa: CASSVVAGIYNEQFF
d_gene: .; v_gene: TRBV5-1; abundance: .; j_gene: TRBJ1-3; CDR3nt: TGCGCCAGCAGCTTGGAGGCAGGGCCTGGAAACACCATATATTTT; CDR3aa: CASSLEAGPGNTIYF
d_gene: TRBD1; v_gene: TRBV19; abundance: few; j_gene: TRBJ2-5; CDR3nt: TGTGCCAGTAGACGGGACAGAGGAGAGACCCAGTACTTC; CDR3aa: CASRRDRGETQYF
d_gene: TRBD1; v_gene: TRBV5-1; abundance: .; j_gene: TRBJ1-4; CDR3nt: TGCGCCAGCAGCGAGAACAGGGGGGCAACTAATGAAAAACTGTTTTTT; CDR3aa: CASSENRGATNEKLFF
d_gene: .; v_gene: TRBV5-1; abundance: .; j_gene: TRBJ2-1; CDR3nt: TGCGCCAGCAGCTTGGGGGCTTCCTACAATGAGCAGTTCTTC; CDR3aa: CASSLGASYNEQFF
d_gene: TRBD1; v_gene: TRBV6-4; abundance: .; j_gene: TRBJ2-2; CDR3nt: TGTGCCAGCAGCCAAGAGGGGGCCACCGGGGAGCTGTTTTTT; CDR3aa: CASSQEGATGELFF
d_gene: TRBD1; v_gene: TRBV6-4; abundance: .; j_gene: TRBJ2-3; CDR3nt: TGTGCCAGCAGTGCCCGGACAGGGAGCGCAGATACGCAGTATTTT; CDR3aa: CASSARTGSADTQYF
d_gene: TRBD1; v_gene: TRBV9; abundance: few; j_gene: TRBJ2-2; CDR3nt: TGTGCCAGCAGCGATCGGACAGGGGGCATCGGGGAGCTGTTTTTT; CDR3aa: CASSDRTGGIGELFF
d_gene: TRBD1; v_gene: TRBV5-1; abundance: .; j_gene: TRBJ2-5; CDR3nt: TGCGCCAGCAGCTTGGAACCCGGGACAGACCAAGAGACCCAGTACTTC; CDR3aa: CASSLEPGTDQETQYF
d_gene: .; v_gene: TRBV20-1; abundance: few; j_gene: TRBJ2-7; CDR3nt: TGCAGTGCGACCGGGGACTACGAGCAGTACTTC; CDR3aa: CSATGDYEQYF
d_gene: TRBD1; v_gene: TRBV10-2; abundance: .; j_gene: TRBJ1-3; CDR3nt: TGCGCCAGCAGGTCGGGACAGGGGGTTTCTGGAAACACCATATATTTT; CDR3aa: CASRSGQGVSGNTIYF
d_gene: TRBD1; v_gene: TRBV2; abundance: few; j_gene: TRBJ1-2; CDR3nt: TGTGCCAGCAGTGTAAAACAGGGGGCCAACTATGGCTACACCTTC; CDR3aa: CASSVKQGANYGYTF
d_gene: TRBD2; v_gene: TRBV28; abundance: .; j_gene: TRBJ2-1; CDR3nt: TGTGCCAGCAGTTCCGCCCCTAGCGGGAGTTACAATGAGCAGTTCTTC; CDR3aa: CASSSAPSGSYNEQFF
d_gene: TRBD1; v_gene: TRBV19; abundance: few; j_gene: TRBJ2-5; CDR3nt: TGTGCCAGTAGTGTCAAGGGGACAGTTTATTTACACAAAGAGACCCAGTACTTC; CDR3aa: CASSVKGTVYLHKETQYF
d_gene: .; v_gene: TRBV13; abundance: .; j_gene: TRBJ2-7; CDR3nt: TGTGCCAGCAGCCCCGGAACGGACTTGGAGCAGTACTTC; CDR3aa: CASSPGTDLEQYF
d_gene: .; v_gene: TRBV7-2; abundance: .; j_gene: TRBJ1-2; CDR3nt: TGTGCCAGCAGCTTATACAGATCTAACTATGGCTACACCTTC; CDR3aa: CASSLYRSNYGYTF
d_gene: TRBD2; v_gene: TRBV6-1; abundance: .; j_gene: TRBJ2-7; CDR3nt: TGTGAAGGTCGGCGGGGGGTCGCCTACGAGCAGTACTTC; CDR3aa: CEGRRGVAYEQYF
d_gene: .; v_gene: TRBV7-9; abundance: few; j_gene: TRBJ1-5; CDR3nt: TGTGCCAGCAGCTCGACAAGAACTAGCAATCAGCCCCAGCATTTT; CDR3aa: CASSSTRTSNQPQHF
d_gene: .; v_gene: TRBV11-2; abundance: .; j_gene: TRBJ2-3; CDR3nt: TGTGCCAGCAGCTTAGATTCGTGGCAGGGGCGCGCAGATACGCAGTATTTT; CDR3aa: CASSLDSWQGRADTQYF
d_gene: .; v_gene: TRBV29-1; abundance: .; j_gene: TRBJ1-1; CDR3nt: TGCAGCGCCCAACTCAACACTGAAGCTTTCTTT; CDR3aa: CSAQLNTEAFF
d_gene: TRBD1; v_gene: TRBV6-6; abundance: .; j_gene: TRBJ1-5; CDR3nt: TGTGCCAGCAGATCCACCAGGGGGAATCAGCCCCAGCATTTT; CDR3aa: CASRSTRGNQPQHF
d_gene: .; v_gene: TRBV5-4; abundance: few; j_gene: TRBJ1-4; CDR3nt: TGTGCCAGCAGCTTGGGTGGGGGCACAGGATCTGCCGAAAAACTGTTTTTT; CDR3aa: CASSLGGGTGSAEKLFF
d_gene: .; v_gene: TRBV7-9; abundance: few; j_gene: TRBJ1-1; CDR3nt: TGTGCCAGCAGTCTCGGAGGCGCTGTGGGCTCCGAAGCTTTCTTT; CDR3aa: CASSLGGAVGSEAFF
d_gene: .; v_gene: TRBV2; abundance: .; j_gene: TRBJ2-2; CDR3nt: TGTGCCAGCAGTGAAGCCAGGGTGGTCACCGGGGAGCTGTTTTTT; CDR3aa: CASSEARVVTGELFF
d_gene: TRBD1; v_gene: TRBV11-2; abundance: .; j_gene: TRBJ2-1; CDR3nt: TGTGCCAGCAGCCGCGGGACAGGGGACAATGAGCAGTTCTTC; CDR3aa: CASSRGTGDNEQFF
d_gene: .; v_gene: TRBV14; abundance: few; j_gene: TRBJ1-2; CDR3nt: TGTGCCAGCAGCCAGGGGGCTGGCTATGGCTACACCTTC; CDR3aa: CASSQGAGYGYTF
d_gene: .; v_gene: TRBV7-9; abundance: .; j_gene: TRBJ2-1; CDR3nt: TGTGCCAGCAGCCCGGCAGCGCGGTACAATGAGCAGTTCTTC; CDR3aa: CASSPAARYNEQFF
d_gene: TRBD2; v_gene: TRBV19; abundance: .; j_gene: TRBJ2-7; CDR3nt: TGTGCCAGTAGACTAGCGGGAGGGCCTGGCGAGCAGTACTTC; CDR3aa: CASRLAGGPGEQYF
d_gene: TRBD1; v_gene: TRBV19; abundance: .; j_gene: TRBJ1-5; CDR3nt: TGTGCCACTCAGACAGGGGTATACCAGCCCCAGCATTTT; CDR3aa: CATQTGVYQPQHF
d_gene: TRBD1; v_gene: TRBV19; abundance: few; j_gene: TRBJ2-7; CDR3nt: TGTGCCAGTAGTATCCGGGACAGAGCCTACGAGCAGTACTTC; CDR3aa: CASSIRDRAYEQYF
d_gene: TRBD1; v_gene: TRBV18; abundance: .; j_gene: TRBJ1-4; CDR3nt: TGTGCCAGCTCACCCTTGACAGGGAGCGAAAAACTGTTTTTT; CDR3aa: CASSPLTGSEKLFF
d_gene: TRBD1; v_gene: TRBV9; abundance: .; j_gene: TRBJ1-3; CDR3nt: TGTGCCAGCAGCCCCAGGGACAGGGGAAACACCATATATTTT; CDR3aa: CASSPRDRGNTIYF